A single sample gave rise to the 18 T cell receptor beta chains below, sequenced in a study of CD8 T cells in Susac syndrome. Random hexamers served to reverse transcribe about 0.5 to 1 ug RNA. Via MiXCR, TCRdb re-called the immunoSEQ multiplex PCR reads, giving one row per CDR3 protein. The repertoire holds about 180,000 distinct CDR3 sequences, with approximately 94% as singletons. The sequenced material came from CD4+ T cells from PBMCs. Source of these receptors: a human donor with Susac syndrome.

The genes are TRBV19 and TRBJ1-6; D not resolved. The CDR3 runs 15 residues. CDR1 and CDR2 (germline): LNHDA, SQIVND (reference sequence). V lost 4 bases, J lost 0 bases, and 7 bases lay in between. CDR3 nucleotides: TGTGCCAGTAGTACGGGCAGCTCCTATAATTCACCCCTCCACTTT. Its translation: CASSTGSSYNSPLHF.

Only one count was recorded for this clonotype. V usage is TRBV20-1 and J usage is TRBJ2-5, with D tentatively TRBD2 (6 bases). The V gene's germline CDR1 is DFQATT and CDR2 SNEGSKA (reference sequence). This CDR3 has 16 residues. V was shortened by 3 bases and J by 7 bases, with 24 bases between the two germline ends. CDR3 protein: CSASGAGRGPFGTQYF. CDR3 in DNA: TGCAGTGCTAGCGGTGCAGGGCGGGGACCGTTCGGGACCCAGTACTTC.

V usage is TRBV2 and J usage is TRBJ1-5; the D is unclear. This CDR3 spans 14 amino acids. Trimming stripped 3 bases from V and 1 base from J, with 7 bases between. Germline assignment: CDR1 SNHLY and CDR2 FYNNEI. CDR3 protein: CASSEEGSNQPQHF. The CDR3 DNA is TGTGCCAGCAGTGAGGAAGGGAGCAATCAGCCCCAGCATTTT.

V gene TRBV6-1 combines with J gene TRBJ1-2; 7 bases align to TRBD1. Germline values: CDR1 MNHNS, CDR2 SASEGT. CDR3 length: 16 amino acids. The V and J ends lost 4 bases and 2 bases, in that order; junction bases with no gene match: 10. The CDR3 loop reads CASSVTPGQTNYGYTF. The CDR3 DNA sequence: TGTGCCAGCAGTGTCACCCCGGGACAGACAAACTATGGCTACACCTTC.

The chain has TRBV4-2 and TRBJ1-2; tentative D call: TRBD1 (6 bases). V gave up 4 bases and J gave up 6 bases, with 15 bases separating them. The germline V gene encodes CDR1 LGHNA and CDR2 YNFKEQ. The CDR3 runs 14 residues. CDR3 in DNA: TGTGCCAGCAGCCCCTCGAGTGACAGGAATGGCTACACCTTC. It yields the protein CASSPSSDRNGYTF.

The chain employs TRBV29-1 and TRBJ2-5; D remains ambiguous. Looked up from germline, CDR1 is SQVTM and CDR2 is ANQGSEA. The CDR3 has 12 amino acids. Trimming shortened V by 4 bases and J by 1 base, and 7 bases separated the two germline ends. CDR3: CSVVPLQETQYF. The CDR3 region has the DNA TGCAGCGTTGTTCCGCTCCAAGAGACCCAGTACTTC.

CDR3 nucleotides: TGCAGCGTTGATGGGGGTGTAGTCGACAATGAGCAGTTCTTC. This translates into CSVDGGVVDNEQFF. The chain combines TRBV29-1 with TRBJ2-1, with D perhaps assigned TRBD1 or TRBD2 (5 bases each). V was shortened by 3 bases and J by 5 bases, with 14 bases between the two germline ends. The CDR3 totals 14 residues. Germline-derived CDR1 and CDR2 are SQVTM and ANQGSEA.

This sequence joins TRBV9 and TRBJ1-6; D unclear. The CDR3 consists of 13 residues. CDR1 is SGDLS and CDR2 is YYNGEE in the germline V gene. Between the trimmed V and J ends, which lost 3 bases and 5 bases, there was a span of 6 bases. CDR3 DNA: TGTGCCAGCAGCGAGGTCGATAATTCACCCCTCCACTTT. This encodes CASSEVDNSPLHF.

The J gene is TRBJ1-5, the V gene TRBV25-1; TRBD1 aligns across 11 bases. This CDR3 has 14 residues. Germline CDR1 MGHDK, CDR2 SYGVNS. V lost 6 bases, J lost 3 bases, and 1 base stayed unmatched. This chain's CDR3 is CASRGQGDNQPQHF. CDR3 DNA sequence: TGTGCCAGCAGGGGACAGGGGGACAATCAGCCCCAGCATTTT.

This sequence joins TRBV5-1 and TRBJ2-1; 14 bases are shared with TRBD2. The V gene's germline CDR1 is SGHRS and CDR2 YFSETQ. The CDR3 totals 19 residues. V trimming: 5 bases; J trimming: 0 bases; junction bases outside the gene matches: 10. Written as DNA, the CDR3 is TGCGCCAGCAGTTCCGGACTAGCGGGGGGTCTTAGCTCCTACAATGAGCAGTTCTTC. It translates to CASSSGLAGGLSSYNEQFF.

In nucleotides, the CDR3 is TGCAGTGCTAGAGCGTATTCGAACAGAGATGAAAAACTGTTTTTT. This translates into CSARAYSNRDEKLFF. The genes are TRBV20-1 and TRBJ1-4; D unclear. V was clipped by 1 base and J by 6 bases, with 15 bases between them. Germline lookup yields CDR1 DFQATT and CDR2 SNEGSKA (reference sequence). CDR3 length: 15 amino acids.

The chain couples TRBV7-8 to TRBJ2-6, with D uncertain. This CDR3 region has 15 residues. Trimming took off 1 base at V and 0 bases at J, with 4 bases between the two ends. The germline V gene has CDR1 SGHVS and CDR2 FQNEAQ. The CDR3 bases are TGTGCCAGCAGCTTAGTCGACTCTGGGGCCAACGTCCTGACTTTC. Translated, it gives CASSLVDSGANVLTF.

The chain employs TRBV29-1 and TRBJ2-7; D gene unclear. The length of the CDR3 is 13 residues. Germline V lookup: CDR1 SQVTM, CDR2 ANQGSEA. V dropped 7 bases and J dropped 0 bases, with 13 bases sitting between them. CDR3 nucleotides: TGCAGCGCCACCGACGGAGACTCCTACGAGCAGTACTTC. Its protein product is CSATDGDSYEQYF.

The rearrangement joins TRBV24-1 to TRBJ2-3; perhaps TRBD2 as D (5 bases). CDR1 and CDR2 (germline): KGHDR, SFDVKD. The CDR3 sequence is 15 residues long. V lost 5 bases and J 0 bases, leaving 11 bases between the germline ends. The CDR3 coding sequence is TGTGCCACCAGTGGTCCGGGATCCAGCACAGATACGCAGTATTTT. Protein product: CATSGPGSSTDTQYF.

The rearrangement joins TRBV7-2 to TRBJ2-3; TRBD2 aligns across 16 bases. CDR3 length: 17 amino acids. J was trimmed by 1 base and V by 4 bases; bases with no gene match: 2. Per germline, CDR1 SGHTA and CDR2 FQGNSA. CDR3 in DNA: TGTGCCAGCAGCTGGGGACTAGCGGGGGGGGGCACAGATACGCAGTATTTT. The encoded protein is CASSWGLAGGGTDTQYF.

The chain has TRBV29-1 and TRBJ2-1; 8 nucleotides agree with TRBD1. V lost 2 bases and J lost 0; bases outside the gene matches: 6. Per germline, CDR1 SQVTM and CDR2 ANQGSEA. CDR3 length: 16 amino acids. DNA for the CDR3: TGCAGCGTTGAACAGGGGGCCAGGAGCTCCTACAATGAGCAGTTCTTC. Its translation: CSVEQGARSSYNEQFF.

The chain employs TRBV9 and TRBJ1-6; a weak D match, TRBD1 (5 bases). The CDR3 contains 15 residues. V lost 4 bases, J lost 9 bases, and 17 bases lay in between. The V gene's germline CDR1 is SGDLS and CDR2 YYNGEE. DNA of the CDR3: TGTGCCAGCAGCCCCGGGACGGGGGTTAGTTCACCCCTCCACTTT. Amino acids: CASSPGTGVSSPLHF.

This sequence joins TRBV7-2 and TRBJ2-3; D is unclear. V was pared by 3 bases and J by 6 bases, with 7 bases between. Germline CDR1 SGHTA, CDR2 FQGNSA. The CDR3 consists of 12 residues. The CDR3 DNA reads TGTGCCAGCAGCTTGCTGGACGATACGCAGTATTTT. Translation: CASSLLDDTQYF.